The rows below give T cell receptor beta chains drawn from one sample of a study of cytomegalovirus exposure and HLA in healthy donors. The assay was immunoSEQ multiplex PCR, and TCRdb's table has in-frame clones only and misses some. The table has over 250,000 clones, about 86% seen once; the top ten hold more than 0.8%. Sequencing was performed on PBMCs. Every receptor here comes from a woman in her late teens or twenties in good health and CMV-seronegative. The CDR3 runs from the conserved cysteine through the conserved F or W. The order of the fields is J gene, V gene, CDR3 length, clone size, D gene, CDR3 protein, CDR3 DNA. D genes are given only for firm matches. The size field is filled for only some rows; it gives once, few, many or a size class.

j_call: TRBJ2-7
v_call: TRBV7-9
cdr3_length: 13
clone_size: NA
d_call: TRBD1
cdr3_aa: CASSDGTAYEQYF
cdr3_nt: TGTGCCAGCAGCGACGGGACAGCCTACGAGCAGTACTTC

j_call: TRBJ1-1
v_call: TRBV19
cdr3_length: 16
clone_size: NA
d_call: NA
cdr3_aa: CASSIGDGGMNTEAFF
cdr3_nt: TGTGCCAGTAGTATAGGTGACGGGGGGATGAACACTGAAGCTTTCTTT

j_call: TRBJ2-5
v_call: TRBV7-9
cdr3_length: 18
clone_size: NA
d_call: NA
cdr3_aa: CASSFGLQAGANQETQYF
cdr3_nt: TGTGCCAGCAGCTTTGGGCTCCAGGCGGGGGCGAACCAAGAGACCCAGTACTTC

j_call: TRBJ2-7
v_call: TRBV6-5
cdr3_length: 16
clone_size: NA
d_call: NA
cdr3_aa: CASSYSPAGQSYEQYF
cdr3_nt: TGTGCCAGCAGTTACTCCCCCGCAGGGCAGTCCTACGAGCAGTACTTC

j_call: TRBJ2-7
v_call: TRBV9
cdr3_length: 14
clone_size: NA
d_call: NA
cdr3_aa: CASSSAEGYYEQYF
cdr3_nt: TGTGCCAGCAGCTCAGCGGAAGGCTACTACGAGCAGTACTTC

j_call: TRBJ1-3
v_call: TRBV6-6
cdr3_length: 14
clone_size: few
d_call: NA
cdr3_aa: CASSYEATGNTIYF
cdr3_nt: TGTGCCAGCAGTTACGAGGCGACGGGAAACACCATATATTTT

j_call: TRBJ2-3
v_call: TRBV7-2
cdr3_length: 12
clone_size: NA
d_call: TRBD1
cdr3_aa: CASSPGGQAQYF
cdr3_nt: TGTGCCAGCAGCCCAGGGGGACAGGCGCAGTATTTT

j_call: TRBJ2-3
v_call: TRBV11-2
cdr3_length: 14
clone_size: NA
d_call: NA
cdr3_aa: CASSSRLGTDTQYF
cdr3_nt: TGTGCCAGCAGCTCTAGGTTGGGCACAGATACGCAGTATTTT

j_call: TRBJ1-2
v_call: TRBV7-9
cdr3_length: 15
clone_size: NA
d_call: TRBD1
cdr3_aa: CASSLVGTGTYGYTF
cdr3_nt: TGTGCCAGCAGCTTAGTGGGGACAGGAACCTATGGCTACACCTTC

j_call: TRBJ2-2
v_call: TRBV9
cdr3_length: 17
clone_size: NA
d_call: TRBD2
cdr3_aa: CASSPVGAGRRTGELFF
cdr3_nt: TGTGCCAGCAGCCCCGTGGGAGCGGGGAGGAGAACCGGGGAGCTGTTTTTT

j_call: TRBJ2-7
v_call: TRBV5-1
cdr3_length: 14
clone_size: NA
d_call: NA
cdr3_aa: CASSLDRGADEQYF
cdr3_nt: TGCGCCAGCAGCTTGGATCGGGGGGCAGACGAGCAGTACTTC

j_call: TRBJ1-2
v_call: TRBV6-5
cdr3_length: 13
clone_size: few
d_call: TRBD1
cdr3_aa: CASSSTGADGYTF
cdr3_nt: TGTGCCAGCAGTAGCACAGGGGCGGATGGCTACACCTTC

j_call: TRBJ1-5
v_call: TRBV7-9
cdr3_length: 13
clone_size: once
d_call: NA
cdr3_aa: CASSPQGNQPQHF
cdr3_nt: TGTGCCAGCAGTCCCCAGGGGAATCAGCCCCAGCATTTT

j_call: TRBJ2-7
v_call: TRBV23-1
cdr3_length: 16
clone_size: NA
d_call: TRBD2
cdr3_aa: CASSTLGLAGTYEQYF
cdr3_nt: TGCGCCAGCAGCACCCTGGGACTAGCGGGAACCTACGAGCAGTACTTC

j_call: TRBJ1-4
v_call: TRBV11-2
cdr3_length: 16
clone_size: few
d_call: TRBD1
cdr3_aa: CASSLWGTGVPEKLFF
cdr3_nt: TGTGCCAGCAGCTTATGGGGGACAGGGGTTCCCGAAAAACTGTTTTTT

j_call: TRBJ2-4
v_call: TRBV6-5
cdr3_length: 12
clone_size: NA
d_call: NA
cdr3_aa: CASSLSGGIQYF
cdr3_nt: TGTGCCAGCAGTCTTAGCGGTGGTATTCAGTACTTC

j_call: TRBJ2-3
v_call: TRBV27
cdr3_length: 16
clone_size: NA
d_call: TRBD2
cdr3_aa: CASSGTSGIYTDTQYF
cdr3_nt: TGTGCCAGCAGCGGGACTAGCGGGATTTACACAGATACGCAGTATTTT

j_call: TRBJ2-5
v_call: TRBV9
cdr3_length: 14
clone_size: NA
d_call: TRBD1
cdr3_aa: CASSARGQEETQYF
cdr3_nt: TGTGCCAGCAGCGCGCGGGGACAGGAGGAGACCCAGTACTTC

j_call: TRBJ2-5
v_call: TRBV7-9
cdr3_length: 13
clone_size: NA
d_call: NA
cdr3_aa: CASSLSRLETQYF
cdr3_nt: TGTGCCAGCAGCTTATCCAGACTGGAGACCCAGTACTTC

j_call: TRBJ2-2
v_call: TRBV9
cdr3_length: 16
clone_size: once
d_call: TRBD2
cdr3_aa: CASNQGLAGGTGELFF
cdr3_nt: TGTGCCAGCAACCAGGGACTAGCGGGAGGGACCGGGGAGCTGTTTTTT

j_call: TRBJ1-2
v_call: TRBV6-5
cdr3_length: 14
clone_size: NA
d_call: NA
cdr3_aa: CASSYTGTIDGYTF
cdr3_nt: TGTGCCAGCAGTTACACCGGGACAATCGATGGCTACACCTTC

j_call: TRBJ2-1
v_call: TRBV19
cdr3_length: 10
clone_size: NA
d_call: NA
cdr3_aa: CASSILKQFF
cdr3_nt: TGTGCCAGTAGTATCCTTAAGCAGTTCTTC

j_call: TRBJ1-2
v_call: TRBV19
cdr3_length: 15
clone_size: few
d_call: TRBD1
cdr3_aa: CASINPPTGGGGYTF
cdr3_nt: TGTGCCAGCATCAACCCACCGACAGGGGGCGGGGGCTACACCTTC

j_call: TRBJ1-4
v_call: TRBV28
cdr3_length: 15
clone_size: NA
d_call: TRBD1
cdr3_aa: CASSLPQGPYEKLFF
cdr3_nt: TGTGCCAGCAGTTTACCACAGGGGCCCTATGAAAAACTGTTTTTT

j_call: TRBJ2-7
v_call: TRBV5-4
cdr3_length: 17
clone_size: NA
d_call: NA
cdr3_aa: CASSLWGTSPRGYEQYF
cdr3_nt: TGTGCCAGCAGCTTGTGGGGCACTAGCCCCAGGGGGTACGAGCAGTACTTC

j_call: TRBJ1-2
v_call: TRBV7-6
cdr3_length: 15
clone_size: NA
d_call: TRBD1
cdr3_aa: CASSPGTDVLYGYTF
cdr3_nt: TGTGCCAGCAGCCCCGGGACAGATGTTCTCTATGGCTACACCTTC